This passage covers 16 T cell receptor beta chains from one sample sequenced in a study of regulatory T cells in long-lasting Graves disease. The sample's time point: newly diagnosed GD, antithyroid drugs for less than 3 months. Isolated PBMC RNA provided the starting material for the TCR library. With iRepertoire HTBI primers and Arm-PCR of CDR3 regions, TCR beta libraries were built. MiXCR was run by TCRdb on the multiplex PCR reads, yielding one entry per CDR3 protein. Altogether some 410,000 distinct CDR3 sequences are present, about 17% being singletons, with the ten largest covering around a tenth. These records were also assigned to another study, of T cells in Graves' hyperthyroidism and ophthalmopathy.

Sequenced here: peripheral blood mononuclear cells (PBMCs), sampled at new diagnosis, from a patient treated with antithyroid drugs. These receptors came from a woman aged 30 to 39 with Graves disease.

This clonotype has at least ten counts. V and J are TRBV7-8 and TRBJ2-2; 9 bases agree with TRBD2. This CDR3 contains 15 residues. The J segment lost 7 bases and the V segment lost 4 bases, leaving 7 bases of the junction unmatched. Germline CDR1 is SGHVS and CDR2 is FQNEAQ. The CDR3 region is CASSWGTSLGGELFF. CDR3 bases: TGTGCCAGCAGCTGGGGGACTAGCTTGGGCGGGGAGCTGTTTTTT.

This clonotype has just a few counts. This chain uses TRBV27 with TRBJ2-2, with TRBD1 matching over 9 bases. V was clipped by 5 bases and J by 7 bases; unmatched bases: 11. Germline assignment: CDR1 MNHEY and CDR2 SMNVEV (reference sequence). The CDR3 extends over 16 amino acids. CDR3 in amino acids: CASSPQQGALIGELFF. CDR3 nucleotides: TGTGCCAGCAGTCCACAACAGGGGGCGTTGATCGGGGAGCTGTTTTTT.

This clonotype was counted many times. The V call is TRBV12-3 or TRBV12-4, the J call TRBJ1-1; D ambiguous. The CDR3 is made up of 12 amino acids. V was cut by 4 bases and J by 8 bases, with 11 bases left in between. CDR3 loop: CASSYGTVEAFF. CDR3 bases: TGTGCCAGCAGTTATGGAACAGTGGAAGCTTTCTTT.

The gene calls are TRBV24-1 and TRBJ2-1, with 9 bases matching TRBD2. Germline lookup yields CDR1 KGHDR and CDR2 SFDVKD. The CDR3 length is 14 residues. Unmatched junction bases numbered 8, after V lost 9 bases and J lost 6 bases. DNA of the CDR3: TGTGCCACCCGCGGGGGGGACGTTCGCAATGAGCAGTTCTTC. Translation gives CATRGGDVRNEQFF.

This clonotype was observed at least ten times. The chain combines TRBV28 with TRBJ2-2; no firm D call. Trimming pared 6 bases from V and 4 bases from J, leaving 9 bases between. The CDR3 totals 13 residues. Germline V gene lookup returns CDR1 MDHEN and CDR2 SYDVKM. This CDR3 reads CASSLPLTGELFF. CDR3 in DNA: TGTGCCAGCAGCCTTCCTCTCACCGGGGAGCTGTTTTTT.

J is TRBJ2-7 and V is TRBV20-1, with 11 nucleotides matching TRBD2. This CDR3 comprises 15 residues. The germline V gene encodes CDR1 DFQATT and CDR2 SNEGSKA (reference sequence). J lost 7 bases, V lost 1 base, and 9 bases had no gene match. DNA for the CDR3: TGCAGTGCTAGAGTACGACTAGCGGGACTCTTGGAGCAGTACTTC. This codes for CSARVRLAGLLEQYF.

This clonotype showed up many times. The chain joins TRBV27 to TRBJ2-2; D gene uncertain. The germline V gene has CDR1 MNHEY and CDR2 SMNVEV (reference sequence). The V end was cut by 5 bases, the J end by 5 bases, with 6 bases between. The CDR3 consists of 12 residues. The CDR3 protein is CASSQATGELFF. Written as DNA, the CDR3 is TGTGCCAGCAGTCAAGCTACCGGGGAGCTGTTTTTT.

This clonotype was detected many times. The chain is built from TRBV6-5 and TRBJ2-3, with TRBD2 matching 7 bases. Germline CDR1 reads MNHEY; CDR2 reads SVGAGI. This CDR3 is built from 17 residues. V lost 2 bases to trimming and J lost 4 bases; unmatched junction nucleotides: 12. DNA for the CDR3: TGTGCCAGCAGTTACCGTAAGACTAGCTTGGTCGCAGATACGCAGTATTTT. Translating gives CASSYRKTSLVADTQYF.

This clonotype has only a few counts. The rearrangement links TRBV7-9 to TRBJ1-4; D ambiguous. The CDR3 runs 15 residues. Germline CDR1 and CDR2: SEHNR and FQNEAQ (reference sequence). With 5 bases removed from V and 0 bases from J, the gap between germline ends came to 10 bases. The CDR3 region is CASSKWEATNEKLFF. CDR3 DNA: TGTGCCAGCAGCAAGTGGGAGGCAACTAATGAAAAACTGTTTTTT.

Comments on this clonotype: A single base separates this from a much larger clone, so it may be a read error. This chain connects TRBV7-8 to TRBJ2-5, with 7 bases fitting TRBD1. Germline loops: CDR1 SGHVS, CDR2 FQNEAQ. CDR3 length: 16 amino acids. The CDR3 region is CASRLAFGRGTETQYF. The CDR3 coding sequence is TGTGCCAGCAGATTAGCGTTTGGCAGGGGGACCGAGACCCAGTACTTC.

Ten or more counts support this clonotype. The CDR3 sequence is CAIRGTSGVNEQFF. CDR3 bases: TGTGCCATCCGGGGGACTAGCGGGGTCAATGAGCAGTTCTTC. The genes are TRBV10-3 and TRBJ2-1; TRBD2 matches at 13 bases. The CDR3 contains 14 residues. The germline CDR1 and CDR2 sequences are ENHRY and SYGVKD. The V segment lost 8 bases and the J segment 6 bases; nucleotides outside the gene matches: 4.

This clonotype was recorded at least ten times. This chain uses TRBV27 with TRBJ2-1; D might be TRBD1 (5 bases). The germline V and J ends were trimmed by 7 bases and 12 bases, with 31 bases remaining between them. From germline, CDR1 is MNHEY and CDR2 SMNVEV (reference sequence). This CDR3 region has 17 residues. DNA of the CDR3: TGTGCCAGCACCACACTGGGTACAGGAAAACAATTCAGGAGGCAGTTCTTC. Encoded protein: CASTTLGTGKQFRRQFF.

This clonotype has more than one count but fewer than ten. This chain joins TRBV28 and TRBJ2-2; D unresolved. V was trimmed by 3 bases and J by 5 bases, leaving 4 bases between them. This CDR3 region has 12 residues. The germline CDR1 and CDR2 sequences are MDHEN and SYDVKM. The CDR3 DNA is TGTGCCAGCAGTTTCCAGACCGGGGAGCTGTTTTTT. Protein product: CASSFQTGELFF.

This clonotype was seen more than once but under ten times. V is TRBV6-9 and J is TRBJ1-1; D is unclear. Germline CDR1 and CDR2: MNHGY and SVAAGI. Trimming took 3 bases from V and 4 from J, leaving 3 bases between them. CDR3 length: 11 amino acids. CDR3 sequence: CASSYATEAFF. The CDR3 DNA follows: TGTGCCAGCAGTTACGCCACTGAAGCTTTCTTT.

This clonotype was counted ten times or more. The chain employs TRBV20-1 and TRBJ2-5, with no clear D. V was clipped by 3 bases and J by 3 bases, with 14 bases between them. Germline CDR1 reads DFQATT; CDR2 reads SNEGSKA (reference sequence). The CDR3 length is 14 residues. The CDR3 nucleotides read TGCAGTGCTAGCGAGCCATCACTCAAAGAGACCCAGTACTTC. Its protein product is CSASEPSLKETQYF.

Remarks on this clonotype: At one end, the junction sequence differs from germline, possibly due to a read error. The V call is TRBV19, the J call TRBJ2-1, with TRBD2 identical over 7 bases. The germline V gene encodes CDR1 LNHDA and CDR2 SQIVND (reference sequence). The CDR3 spans 11 residues. The CDR3 spells CASRGLAERFF. The CDR3 bases are TGTGCCAGTAGGGGGCTAGCGGAGCGGTTCTTC.